This T cell receptor beta chain was sequenced for a study of CD8 T cells in ankylosing spondylitis. Losses at the gene ends were 6 bases for V and 0 bases for J; bases not matched to a gene: 8. This CDR3 is 17 amino acids long. Quantitative molecular-barcoded 5'-RACE generated the TCR beta libraries. A single record per CDR3 protein comes from TCRdb applying MiXCR to the 5' RACE reads. This table holds about 240,000 distinct CDR3 sequences, roughly 25% found once. The rearrangement joins TRBV12-3 or TRBV12-4 to TRBJ2-1, with 10 positions matching TRBD1. The sequenced sample was blood, either unsorted or a sorted T cell fraction (not recorded which). The sequence was collected from a male donor with ankylosing spondylitis or in good health (not recorded which). The DNA for the CDR3 is TGTGCCAGCAGACCACCGGGACAGGGGTTCTCCTACAATGAGCAGTTCTTC. Translation: CASRPPGQGFSYNEQFF.